This T cell receptor (beta chain) appears in the sequencing data of a study of cytomegalovirus exposure and HLA in healthy donors. Study conclusions and caveats: A later analysis reportedly found that, within productive TCRs, an Asian-associated ancestry cluster had fewer N-insertions than the mean observed across the approximately 700 donors. According to an earlier analysis, most TCR beta V segments yielded productive rearrangements about 87% or about 30% of the time. A later analysis found common viral pathogens apparently linked to several of the most significant clusters. The records held CMV serostatus as the only immune exposure information.

Remarks on this clone: As yet, its antigen is unknown. The junction differs from germline at one of its ends, possibly a read error.

Use of 60 Vbeta and 13 Jbeta primers characterized the PCR. Sequencing used immunoSEQ multiplex PCR; TCRdb keeps in-frame clones, though not all of them. The sample lists around 100,000 clones; less than 75% were seen once. Material: PBMCs. The receptor's source is a man aged 25 to 45 in good health and CMV-seronegative.

CDR3 sequence reads: CAWGVSTGYDTEAFF. The CDR3 DNA sequence: TGTGCCTGGGGTGTTTCGACAGGGTATGACACTGAAGCTTTCTTT. The rearrangement links TRBV30 to TRBJ1-1; the match to TRBD1 covers 7 bases. The CDR3 loop spans 15 amino acids. Germline assignment: CDR1 GTSNPN and CDR2 SVGIG (reference sequence).